The 2 T cell receptor beta chains below all came from one sample that was sequenced in a study of blood T cell repertoires in COVID-19. The assay was immunoSEQ multiplex PCR, and TCRdb's table has in-frame clones only and misses some. The repertoire has under 85,000 clones, about 83% of them found once; the top ten carry roughly 5.6%. The sequencing input was peripheral blood. The receptors shown here come from a man aged 50 or older with active COVID-19.

This clone is classed as medium-sized (0.01 to 0.1%). The chain recombines TRBV7-9 with TRBJ1-2; D might be TRBD1 (6 bases). V was cut by 6 bases and J by 13 bases, with 15 bases left in between. Germline CDR1 and CDR2: SEHNR and FQNEAQ (reference sequence). This CDR3 has 11 amino acids. DNA of the CDR3: TGTGCCAGCAGTCGGGACATCGAAAGCACCTTC. This codes for CASSRDIESTF.

The V and J genes are TRBV6-2 or TRBV6-3 and TRBJ2-1; D not certain. The V end lost 6 bases, the J end lost 6 bases, and 18 bases lay between the germline ends. The CDR3 is 15 amino acids. Per the germline V gene, CDR1 is MNHEY and CDR2 is SVGEGT. CDR3 coding DNA: TGTGCCAGCAGCCACTTTGAGGAGCCCACCAATGAGCAGTTCTTC. Protein product: CASSHFEEPTNEQFF.